Below are 17 T cell receptor beta chains sequenced from a single sample in a study of Graves' ophthalmopathy and Graves' hyperthyroidism. RNA transcripts provided the template for amplifying TCR beta CDR3 regions. Second-round multiplex PCR came after a first-round RT-PCR that employed HTBI primers. MiXCR, applied by TCRdb to the multiplex PCR reads, yields one record per CDR3 protein. The sample holds about 1.2 million distinct CDR3 sequences, about 36% seen once. Sequenced input: peripheral blood or thyroid tissue (not recorded which). These receptors originate from an adult man with Graves' hyperthyroidism.

This clonotype came up many times. The genes are TRBV14 and TRBJ2-5; TRBD2 might be the D (6 bases). V dropped 1 base and J dropped 1 base, with 10 bases sitting between them. This CDR3 contains 15 residues. Per the germline V gene, CDR1 is SGHDN and CDR2 is FVKESK. CDR3 sequence reads: CASSQVKGLQETQYF. CDR3 in DNA: TGTGCCAGCAGCCAAGTTAAGGGACTCCAAGAGACCCAGTACTTC.

The genes are TRBV29-1 and TRBJ2-2; no firm D call. The V end was cut by 5 bases, the J end by 6 bases, with 4 bases between. There are 10 residues in the CDR3. In germline, CDR1 is SQVTM, CDR2 ANQGSEA. The CDR3: CSVKAGELFF. In DNA, the CDR3 is TGCAGCGTTAAGGCCGGGGAGCTGTTTTTT.

V is TRBV12-3 or TRBV12-4 and J is TRBJ2-7; 7 bases line up with TRBD1. V shed 3 bases, J shed 3 bases, and the junction held 8 bases outside the gene matches. The CDR3 is 15 amino acids. CDR3 protein: CASSFGRTGIYEQYF. In nucleotides, the CDR3 is TGTGCCAGCAGTTTTGGCAGGACAGGCATCTACGAGCAGTACTTC.

This clonotype showed up many times. The chain is built from TRBV3-1 and TRBJ1-1, with TRBD1 matching over 7 bases. CDR1 is LGHDT and CDR2 is YNNKEL in the germline V gene (reference sequence). V lost 1 base and J lost 12; bases outside the gene matches: 11. The CDR3 loop spans 14 amino acids. The CDR3: CASSQVGDRVFPFF. For the CDR3, the DNA is TGTGCCAGCAGCCAAGTCGGAGACAGGGTTTTTCCTTTCTTT.

The chain carries TRBV5-1 and TRBJ2-5; D is undetermined. The CDR3 totals 16 residues. Trimming cost V 1 base and J 5 bases, with 18 bases left between them. The V gene's germline CDR1 is SGHRS and CDR2 YFSETQ. This CDR3 is CASSLSQAAPSETQYF. The CDR3 bases are TGCGCCAGCAGCTTGTCGCAGGCAGCCCCAAGTGAGACCCAGTACTTC.

The V and J genes are TRBV6-2 or TRBV6-3 and TRBJ1-5; D possibly corresponds to TRBD1 (6 bases). Trimming removed 10 bases at V and 4 bases at J, with 14 bases between. The CDR3 has 13 amino acids. Germline assignment: CDR1 MNHEY and CDR2 SVGEGT. This CDR3 reads CATGQNANQPQHF. CDR3 bases: TGTGCCACCGGACAGAATGCTAATCAGCCCCAGCATTTT.

This clonotype came up once. The chain combines TRBV29-1 with TRBJ1-2; D possibly corresponds to TRBD1 (6 bases). This CDR3 has 16 residues. Between the trimmed V and J ends, which lost 6 bases and 7 bases, there was a span of 27 bases. CDR1 and CDR2 from the germline V gene are SQVTM and ANQGSEA. The CDR3 bases are TGCAGCGTCCAGGACAGCCTAGCCGGGGATAGCAGTGGCTACACCTTC. It translates to CSVQDSLAGDSSGYTF.

The CDR3 sequence: CASTTPGTLEAFF. CDR3 coding DNA: TGTGCCAGCACCACCCCCGGGACTCTAGAAGCTTTCTTT. The V call is TRBV3-1, the J call TRBJ1-1, with TRBD1 as a possible D gene (5 bases). The V end was cut by 7 bases, the J end by 8 bases, with 17 bases between. This CDR3 is built from 13 residues. CDR1 is LGHDT and CDR2 is YNNKEL in the germline V gene (reference sequence).

The chain links TRBV10-3 to TRBJ2-7; 8 bases align to TRBD1. The J call is doubtful: the DNA matches TRBJ2-1 better. In germline, CDR1 is ENHRY, CDR2 SYGVKD. CDR3 length: 15 residues. CDR3 in DNA: TGTGCCATCAATACCCCCGGGACAGGCAACAATGAGCAGTTCTTC. It specifies CAINTPGTGNNEQFF.

The rearrangement joins TRBV20-1 to TRBJ1-4, with D unclear. The CDR3 has 12 residues. The V and J ends lost 2 bases and 10 bases respectively, with 11 bases between them. Germline CDR1 is DFQATT and CDR2 is SNEGSKA (reference sequence). The CDR3 nucleotides read TGCAGTGCTAGAACAAAAGCGGGAAAACTGTTTTTT. Amino acids: CSARTKAGKLFF.

This clonotype was seen many times. This chain uses TRBV20-1 with TRBJ2-7; D is possibly TRBD1 or TRBD2 (5 bases each). This CDR3 has 16 amino acids. The V gene lost 0 bases and the J gene lost 3 bases, with 18 bases spanning the gap. Germline-derived CDR1 and CDR2 are DFQATT and SNEGSKA (reference sequence). As DNA, the CDR3 is TGCAGTGCTAGAGATGGGGACGGTGGGGGTTACTACGAGCAGTACTTC. Translated, it gives CSARDGDGGGYYEQYF.

This clonotype was counted many times. J is TRBJ2-2 and V is TRBV20-1; no clear D. The V end lost 3 bases, the J end lost 3 bases, and 8 bases lay between the germline ends. CDR3 length equals 13 residues. Germline V lookup: CDR1 DFQATT, CDR2 SNEGSKA (reference sequence). The CDR3 spells CSARSLDTGELFF. Written as DNA, the CDR3 is TGCAGTGCTAGGTCATTGGACACCGGGGAGCTGTTTTTT.

Concerning this clonotype itself: Since a much larger clone is just one base distant, this may be a read error. The chain employs TRBV5-1 and TRBJ1-2, with D possibly being TRBD1 (6 bases). This CDR3 is built from 11 residues. Germline CDR1 and CDR2: SGHRS and YFSETQ. The CDR3 DNA reads as TGTGCCAGCAGCCAAGACAGGAGCTCCACCTTC. Its protein is CASSQDRSSTF.

This clonotype has only a few counts. This may be a read error: a much more frequent sequence differs by one nucleotide. V is TRBV5-4 and J is TRBJ1-1; 7 bases align to TRBD1. CDR3 length equals 13 residues. Germline loops: CDR1 SGHNT, CDR2 YYREEE (reference sequence). The J segment lost 4 bases and the V segment lost 4 bases, leaving 4 bases of the junction unmatched. The CDR3: CASSVGQSTEAFF. The CDR3 nucleotides are TGTGCCAGCAGCGTGGGACAGAGCACTGAAGCTTTCTTT.

The rearrangement uses TRBV29-1 and TRBJ2-3; 7 nucleotides align to TRBD2. The trim removed 7 bases at V and 1 base at J, leaving 5 bases unmatched. CDR3 length: 13 amino acids. CDR1 and CDR2 from the germline V gene are SQVTM and ANQGSEA. The chain's CDR3 is CSGSGSGTDTQYF. DNA of the CDR3: TGCAGCGGTAGCGGGTCGGGCACAGATACGCAGTATTTT.

The rearrangement uses TRBV13 and TRBJ1-3; D remains ambiguous. This CDR3 has 15 amino acids. V lost 2 bases and J lost 0, with 8 bases in between. Germline CDR1 is PRHDT and CDR2 is FYEKMQ (reference sequence). In nucleotides, the CDR3 is TGTGCCAGCAGCTTAAATACCATCTCTGGAAACACCATATATTTT. This encodes CASSLNTISGNTIYF.

The rearrangement links TRBV11-2 to TRBJ1-4; no definite D call. The CDR3 consists of 16 residues. Trimming pared 5 bases from V and 0 bases from J, leaving 13 bases between. Germline-derived CDR1 and CDR2 are SGHAT and FQNNGV. The CDR3 nucleotides read TGTGCCAGCAGCAACAGCTGGGAGGCAACTAATGAAAAACTGTTTTTT. It translates to CASSNSWEATNEKLFF. The complete variable domain, with remaining parts taken from reference TRBV11-2 and TRBJ1-4, reads EAGVAQSPRYKIIEKRQSVAFWCNPISGHATLYWYQQILGQGPKLLIQFQNNGVVDDSQLPKDRFSAERLKGVDSTLKIQPAKLEDSAVYLCASSNSWEATNEKLFFGSGTQLSVL.